This TCR beta chain was sequenced during a study of molecular identifiers for immune sequencing clone quantification. TCRdb reprocessed the PCR reads with MiXCR, giving one entry per CDR3 protein. In the table there are about 500,000 distinct CDR3 sequences, around a fifth of which are singletons. Germline V CDR1 and CDR2: LGHNA, YSLEER. V lost 0 bases to trimming and J lost 6 bases, with 18 bases between them. The CDR3 has 16 amino acids. This clonotype was recorded many times. The sample was naive CD8+ T cells from blood, with Jurkat cell RNA spiked in. Subset of the sample: FACS-sorted CD8+CD4-CCR7+CD45RA+ naive T cells. The receptor was derived from a human donor in good health. Some libraries in this study had Jurkat cell RNA spiked in. V is TRBV4-3 and J is TRBJ2-7; D is perhaps TRBD1 or TRBD2 (5 bases each). This CDR3 reads CASSQDYGTTAGEQYF. The CDR3 bases are TGCGCCAGCAGCCAAGATTACGGGACCACCGCCGGCGAGCAGTACTTC.